Reported below is one T cell receptor (beta chain). This specimen comes from a study of blood T cell repertoires in COVID-19. For the study at large: Acute-phase and convalescent COVID-19 samples originated in the United States, Italy and Spain. Sources were T cells, B-cell-depleted T cells, or PBMCs; the material itself was cDNA or gDNA.

From germline, CDR1 is MNHEY and CDR2 SMNVEV (reference sequence). This CDR3 has 13 amino acids. The germline V and J ends were trimmed by 3 bases and 4 bases, with 9 bases remaining between them. Generated by immunoSEQ multiplex PCR, the TCRdb table keeps only in-frame clones and is missing some. This repertoire shows over 400,000 clones, approximately 85% found once; its top ten account for approximately 2.9%. This sequence originates from a human donor in a cohort sampled during active COVID-19. This chain connects TRBV27 to TRBJ1-2; D unclear. The sequenced material came from peripheral blood. The CDR3 nucleotides read TGTGCCAGCAGTTTCAGAGACACCTATGGCTACACCTTC. It codes for CASSFRDTYGYTF.